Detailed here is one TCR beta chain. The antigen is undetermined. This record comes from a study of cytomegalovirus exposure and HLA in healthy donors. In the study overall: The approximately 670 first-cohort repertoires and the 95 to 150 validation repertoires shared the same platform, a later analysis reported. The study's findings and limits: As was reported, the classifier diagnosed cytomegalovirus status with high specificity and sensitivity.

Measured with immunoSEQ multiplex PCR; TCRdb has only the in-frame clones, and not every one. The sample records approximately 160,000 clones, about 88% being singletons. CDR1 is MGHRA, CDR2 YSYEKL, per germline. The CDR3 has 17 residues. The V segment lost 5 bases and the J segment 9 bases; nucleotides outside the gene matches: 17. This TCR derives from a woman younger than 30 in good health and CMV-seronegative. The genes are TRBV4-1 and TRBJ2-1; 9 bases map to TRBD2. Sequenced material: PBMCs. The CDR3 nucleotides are TGCGCCAGCAGCTATTCTATAGCGGGAGCTTGGGAGATTGAGCAGTTCTTC. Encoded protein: CASSYSIAGAWEIEQFF.